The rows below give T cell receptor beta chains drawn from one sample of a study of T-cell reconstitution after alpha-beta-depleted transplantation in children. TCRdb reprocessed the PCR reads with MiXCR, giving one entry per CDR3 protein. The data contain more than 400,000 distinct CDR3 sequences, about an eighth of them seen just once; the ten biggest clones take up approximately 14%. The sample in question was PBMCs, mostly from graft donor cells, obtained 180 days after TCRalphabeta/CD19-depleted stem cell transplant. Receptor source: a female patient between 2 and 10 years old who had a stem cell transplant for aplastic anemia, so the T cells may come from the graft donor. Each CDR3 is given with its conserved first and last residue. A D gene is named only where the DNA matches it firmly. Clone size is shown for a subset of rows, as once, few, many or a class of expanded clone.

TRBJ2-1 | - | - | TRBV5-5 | CASSGWDRHNEQFF | TGTGCCAGCAGCGGATGGGACCGCCACAATGAGCAGTTCTTC
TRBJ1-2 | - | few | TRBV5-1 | CASSLGDTFYGYTF | TGCGCCAGCAGCTTGGGGGACACCTTCTATGGCTACACCTTC
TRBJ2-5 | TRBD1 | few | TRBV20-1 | CSALAGTVGETQYF | TGCAGTGCTCTTGCCGGGACAGTAGGAGAGACCCAGTACTTC
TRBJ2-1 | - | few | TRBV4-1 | CASSATDSYNEQFF | TGCGCCAGCAGCGCGACAGATTCCTACAATGAGCAGTTCTTC
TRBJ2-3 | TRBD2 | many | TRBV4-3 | CASSQVTAGVIDTQYF | TGCGCCAGCAGCCAAGTTACAGCGGGAGTTATAGATACGCAGTATTTT
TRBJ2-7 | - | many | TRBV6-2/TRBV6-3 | CASSTPGDTRTYEQYF | TGTGCCAGCAGTACCCCCGGGGACACGCGGACCTACGAGCAGTACTTC
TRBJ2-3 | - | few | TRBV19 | CASSVRERGDTQYF | TGTGCCAGTAGTGTCCGCGAGCGAGGAGATACGCAGTATTTT
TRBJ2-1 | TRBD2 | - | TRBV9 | CASSVGAERERGEQFF | TGTGCCAGCAGCGTAGGGGCGGAGCGGGAGAGGGGTGAGCAGTTCTTC
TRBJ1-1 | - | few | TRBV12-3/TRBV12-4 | CASSLGEGWAEAFF | TGTGCCAGCAGTTTAGGGGAAGGGTGGGCTGAAGCTTTCTTT
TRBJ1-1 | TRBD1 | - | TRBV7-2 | CASSYRGQTEAFF | TGTGCCAGCAGCTACAGGGGACAGACTGAAGCTTTCTTT
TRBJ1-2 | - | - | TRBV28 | CASSWSQKLYGYTF | TGTGCCAGCAGTTGGTCTCAGAAGCTCTATGGCTACACCTTC
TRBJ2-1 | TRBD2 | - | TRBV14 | CASSYPGTRRHEQFF | TGTGCCAGCAGCTACCCCGGGACTAGGAGGCATGAGCAGTTCTTC
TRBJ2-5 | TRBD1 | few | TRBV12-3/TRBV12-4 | CASRLQGAGGQETQYF | TGTGCCAGCAGACTACAGGGGGCTGGTGGCCAAGAGACCCAGTACTTC
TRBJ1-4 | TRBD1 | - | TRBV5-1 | CASSLTGAPEKLFF | TGCGCCAGCAGCTTGACAGGGGCACCTGAAAAACTGTTTTTT
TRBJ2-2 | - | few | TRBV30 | CAWSVPGELFF | TGTGCCTGGAGTGTACCCGGGGAGCTGTTTTTT
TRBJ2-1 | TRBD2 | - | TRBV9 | CASSVGTSGRLYNEQFF | TGTGCCAGCAGCGTGGGGACTAGCGGGAGACTATACAATGAGCAGTTCTTC
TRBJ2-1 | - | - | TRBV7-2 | CASSSNSNEQFF | TGTGCCAGCAGCTCCAATTCCAATGAGCAGTTCTTC
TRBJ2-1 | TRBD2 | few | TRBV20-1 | CSARDIAGRLYEQFF | TGCAGTGCTAGAGATATAGCGGGAAGGCTGTATGAGCAGTTCTTC
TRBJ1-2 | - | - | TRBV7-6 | CASSLGGNIGYTF | TGTGCCAGCAGCTTAGGGGGGAACATCGGCTACACCTTC
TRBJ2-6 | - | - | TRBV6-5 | CASSYLVGLGANVLTF | TGTGCCAGCAGTTACTTAGTGGGCTTGGGGGCCAACGTCCTGACTTTC
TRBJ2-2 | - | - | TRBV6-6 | CASSYSKGGELFF | TGTGCCAGCAGTTACTCCAAGGGCGGGGAGCTGTTTTTT
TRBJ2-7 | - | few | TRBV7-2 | CASSPRGLSYEQYF | TGTGCCAGCAGCCCCCGGGGTCTCTCCTACGAGCAGTACTTC
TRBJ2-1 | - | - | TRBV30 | CAWSVPYNEQFF | TGTGCCTGGAGTGTACCCTACAATGAGCAGTTCTTC
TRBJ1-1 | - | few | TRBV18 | CASSQRRESEAFF | TGTGCCAGCTCACAGAGACGGGAATCTGAAGCTTTCTTT
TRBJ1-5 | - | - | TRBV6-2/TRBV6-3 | CASSYELKNQPQHF | TGTGCCAGCAGTTACGAACTTAAAAATCAGCCCCAGCATTTT
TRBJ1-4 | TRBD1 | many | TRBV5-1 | CASDKPGTATNEKLFF | TGCGCCAGCGACAAACCCGGGACAGCAACTAATGAAAAACTGTTTTTT
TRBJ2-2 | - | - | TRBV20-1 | CSAVTREYTGELFF | TGCAGTGCTGTGACTCGGGAGTACACCGGGGAGCTGTTTTTT
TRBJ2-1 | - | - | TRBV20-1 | CSARDYHPWGYNEQFF | TGCAGTGCTAGAGATTACCACCCCTGGGGCTACAATGAGCAGTTCTTC
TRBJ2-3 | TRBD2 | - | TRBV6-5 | CASSYAGLDTDTQYF | TGTGCCAGCAGTTACGCGGGACTAGACACAGATACGCAGTATTTT
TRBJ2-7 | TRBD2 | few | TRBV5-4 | CASSAGTSASYEQYF | TGTGCCAGCAGCGCCGGGACTAGCGCATCCTACGAGCAGTACTTC
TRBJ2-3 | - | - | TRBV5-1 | CASSLGRSADTQYF | TGCGCCAGCAGCTTGGGTCGCAGCGCGGATACGCAGTATTTT
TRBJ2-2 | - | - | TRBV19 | CASSRWGQSDTGELFF | TGTGCCAGTAGTAGGTGGGGTCAAAGCGACACCGGGGAGCTGTTTTTT
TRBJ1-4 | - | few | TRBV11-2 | CASSLLTDNEKLFF | TGTGCCAGCAGCTTATTGACAGACAATGAAAAACTGTTTTTT
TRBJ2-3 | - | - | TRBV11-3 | CASSPDGTTQYF | TGTGCCAGCAGCCCAGACGGGACTACGCAGTATTTT
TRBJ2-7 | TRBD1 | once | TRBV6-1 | CASSEGGQVYEQYF | TGTGCCAGCAGTGAAGGGGGACAGGTCTACGAGCAGTACTTC
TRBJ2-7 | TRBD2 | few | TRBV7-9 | CASRQLAVTYEQYF | TGTGCCAGCAGACAACTAGCGGTGACCTACGAGCAGTACTTC
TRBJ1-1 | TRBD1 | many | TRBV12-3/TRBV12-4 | CASSTGQGAEAFF | TGTGCCAGCAGCACGGGACAGGGGGCTGAAGCTTTCTTT
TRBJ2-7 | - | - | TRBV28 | CASSFPREPVEQYF | TGTGCCAGCAGTTTCCCCCGGGAGCCAGTCGAGCAGTACTTC
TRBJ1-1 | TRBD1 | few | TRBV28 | CASSPRGQASGAFF | TGTGCCAGCAGTCCCCGGGGACAGGCCTCCGGAGCTTTCTTT
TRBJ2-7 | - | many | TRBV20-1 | CSAYRDSISYEQYF | TGCAGTGCTTACCGGGACTCGATTTCCTACGAGCAGTACTTC
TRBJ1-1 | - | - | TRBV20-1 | CSPRGQGGPNTEAFF | TGCAGTCCCAGAGGGCAGGGAGGGCCGAACACTGAAGCTTTCTTT
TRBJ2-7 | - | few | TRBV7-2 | CASSLAGASYYEQYF | TGTGCCAGCAGCTTAGCAGGGGCCAGCTATTACGAGCAGTACTTC
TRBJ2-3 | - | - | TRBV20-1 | CSAPRGPSASTDTQYF | TGCAGTGCCCCTCGGGGGCCTTCCGCTAGCACAGATACGCAGTATTTT
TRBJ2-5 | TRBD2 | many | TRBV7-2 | CASSSRLALGGQETQYF | TGTGCCAGCAGCTCGAGACTAGCTTTGGGAGGCCAAGAGACCCAGTACTTC
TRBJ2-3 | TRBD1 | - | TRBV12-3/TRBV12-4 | CASSLYYRGAADTQYF | TGTGCCAGCAGTTTATATTACAGGGGGGCGGCAGATACGCAGTATTTT
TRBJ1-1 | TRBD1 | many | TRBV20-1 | CSARADRVEAFF | TGCAGTGCTAGAGCGGACAGGGTGGAAGCTTTCTTT
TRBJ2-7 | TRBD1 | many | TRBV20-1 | CSARDRNFGQGAYEQYF | TGCAGTGCTAGAGATCGTAATTTTGGTCAGGGGGCATACGAGCAGTACTTC
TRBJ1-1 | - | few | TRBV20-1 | CSARDTQKPQYTEAFF | TGCAGTGCTAGAGATACCCAGAAACCACAGTACACTGAAGCTTTCTTT
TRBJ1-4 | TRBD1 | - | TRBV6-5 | CASRLTGVSEKLFF | TGTGCCAGCAGGTTAACAGGGGTTAGCGAAAAACTGTTTTTT
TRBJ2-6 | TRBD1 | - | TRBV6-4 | CAICLGVDREVTGANVLTF | TGTGCCATCTGTTTAGGGGTGGACAGGGAGGTCACTGGGGCCAACGTCCTGACTTTC
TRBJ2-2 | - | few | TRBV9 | CASNKYNTGLFTGELFF | TGTGCCAGCAACAAGTACAATACAGGGCTATTCACCGGGGAGCTGTTTTTT
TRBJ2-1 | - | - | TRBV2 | CASSEADSDGLEEQFF | TGTGCCAGCAGTGAAGCGGACTCGGACGGCCTGGAAGAGCAGTTCTTC
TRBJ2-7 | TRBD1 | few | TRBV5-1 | CASSLAFGTAGGKGEQYF | TGCGCCAGCAGCTTGGCGTTCGGAACGGCAGGGGGCAAGGGCGAGCAGTACTTC
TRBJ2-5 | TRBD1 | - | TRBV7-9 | CASTLTGVRSETQYF | TGTGCCAGCACCCTGACAGGGGTCCGGAGTGAGACCCAGTACTTC
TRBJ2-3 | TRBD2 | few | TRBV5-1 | CASSLGKAGVVDTQYF | TGCGCCAGCAGCTTGGGCAAAGCGGGAGTGGTAGATACGCAGTATTTT
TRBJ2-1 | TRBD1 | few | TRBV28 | CASRPQGREQFF | TGTGCCAGCAGACCACAGGGGCGGGAGCAGTTCTTC
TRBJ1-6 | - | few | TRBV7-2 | CASSPTGIGYYNSPLHF | TGTGCCAGCAGCCCTACAGGGATCGGGTACTATAATTCACCCCTCCACTTT